The 28 T cell receptor beta chains presented below share a single source sample, sequenced in a study of post-analysis software for immune sequencing data. The antigens these receptors bind are not known. Tagging with unique molecular identifiers was a feature of the TCR beta cDNA libraries. TCRdb passed the PCR reads through MiXCR, listing each CDR3 protein once. The sample has approximately 150,000 distinct CDR3 sequences; about 30% are singletons. Overall study results and limits: There were a few TRBV segments more frequent in patients than controls, and TRBV5-6, TRBV5-1 and TRBV20-1 were among them.

Sequencing was performed on blood. These receptors came from a girl aged 10 to 17 with multiple sclerosis.

This clonotype was observed at least ten times. V is TRBV11-2 and J is TRBJ2-3, with D possibly TRBD2 on 6 matching bases. The CDR3 loop spans 11 amino acids. With 6 bases removed from V and 6 bases from J, the gap between germline ends came to 7 bases. The germline V gene encodes CDR1 SGHAT and CDR2 FQNNGV. Here the CDR3 reads CASREGDTQYF. The CDR3 region has the DNA TGTGCCAGCAGGGAGGGGGATACGCAGTATTTT.

This clonotype was counted between two and nine times. The chain uses TRBV29-1 and TRBJ2-7; 13 bases align to TRBD2. V was clipped by 6 bases and J by 3 bases; unmatched bases: 14. There are 17 residues in the CDR3. CDR1 and CDR2 (germline): SQVTM, ANQGSEA. Written as DNA, the CDR3 is TGCAGCGTCGCACGACCCTCACTAGCGGGAGGGTTCTACGAGCAGTACTTC. Its translation: CSVARPSLAGGFYEQYF.

Points on this clonotype: At one boundary the junction diverges from the germline segment, which might be a read error. This rearrangement joins TRBV19 to TRBJ1-2, with TRBD1 identical over 9 bases. The CDR3 consists of 14 residues. In germline, CDR1 is LNHDA, CDR2 SQIVND (reference sequence). CDR3 coding DNA: TGTGCCGGTAGTACGGGACAGGGATTCGATGCCTACACCTTC. Translated: CAGSTGQGFDAYTF. The complete variable domain, with remaining parts taken from reference TRBV19 and TRBJ1-2, reads DGGITQSPKYLFRKEGQNVTLSCEQNLNHDAMYWYRQDPGQGLRLIYYSQIVNDFQKGDIAEGYSVSREKKESFPLTVTSAQKNPTAFYLCAGSTGQGFDAYTFGSGTRLTVV.

This rearrangement joins TRBV19 to TRBJ1-1; D may be TRBD1 (5 bases). CDR1 LNHDA and CDR2 SQIVND come from the germline V gene (reference sequence). This CDR3 has 13 residues. V lost 9 bases to trimming and J lost 7 bases, with 18 bases between them. Here the CDR3 DNA reads TGTGCCAGCGACACGGGGGTGTCGCATGAAGCTTTCTTT. Protein sequence: CASDTGVSHEAFF. Complete variable domain (other parts from reference TRBV19 and TRBJ1-1): DGGITQSPKYLFRKEGQNVTLSCEQNLNHDAMYWYRQDPGQGLRLIYYSQIVNDFQKGDIAEGYSVSREKKESFPLTVTSAQKNPTAFYLCASDTGVSHEAFFGQGTRLTVV.

This clonotype was seen many times. This sequence joins TRBV7-9 and TRBJ1-2; D is perhaps TRBD1 (6 bases). The germline V and J ends were trimmed by 2 bases and 10 bases, with 11 bases remaining between them. This CDR3 comprises 12 residues. Germline lookup yields CDR1 SEHNR and CDR2 FQNEAQ (reference sequence). Written as DNA, the CDR3 is TGTGCCAGCAGCTTACCCACAGGGAACTACACCTTC. Residues: CASSLPTGNYTF.

Many counts were recorded for this clonotype. This chain joins TRBV4-1 and TRBJ2-7; D remains ambiguous. Trimming took 1 base from V and 6 from J, leaving 16 bases between them. The CDR3 loop spans 15 amino acids. Germline V gives CDR1 MGHRA, CDR2 YSYEKL. The CDR3 coding sequence is TGCGCCAGCAGCCAAGGCCTAGGCACTGGGGTCGAGCAGTACTTC. Protein: CASSQGLGTGVEQYF.

The chain employs TRBV5-1 and TRBJ2-1, with TRBD2 matching 7 bases. V shed 1 base and J 7 bases; nucleotides not matched to a gene: 8. The CDR3 is made up of 15 amino acids. Germline CDR1 is SGHRS and CDR2 is YFSETQ. The CDR3 spells CASSLQLAKGNEQFF. The CDR3, as DNA: TGCGCCAGCAGCTTGCAACTAGCGAAAGGGAATGAGCAGTTCTTC.

This clonotype occurred many times. The chain employs TRBV12-3 or TRBV12-4 and TRBJ1-4; D perhaps matches TRBD1 (6 bases). Trimming left V 2 bases short and J 12 bases short, with 13 bases between. This CDR3 spans 13 amino acids. CDR3 protein: CASSLLRGEELFF. The CDR3, as DNA: TGTGCCAGCAGTTTACTCAGGGGCGAGGAACTGTTTTTT.

This clonotype was observed many times. The V and J genes are TRBV5-1 and TRBJ2-3; D call uncertain. The CDR3 length is 13 residues. Germline CDR1 reads SGHRS; CDR2 reads YFSETQ. V lost 4 bases, J lost 6 bases, and 12 bases lay in between. In DNA, the CDR3 is TGCGCCAGCAGCGCCTCCTCTCGGGATACGCAGTATTTT. Its protein is CASSASSRDTQYF.

This chain uses TRBV28 with TRBJ1-2; tentatively, D is TRBD1 (5 bases). The germline CDR1 and CDR2 sequences are MDHEN and SYDVKM. V dropped 7 bases and J dropped 4 bases, with 16 bases sitting between them. The CDR3 length is 14 residues. The CDR3 nucleotides are TGTGCCAGCACTCCTCCGGGACCCAGCTATGGCTACACCTTC. Protein: CASTPPGPSYGYTF.

The chain uses TRBV12-3 or TRBV12-4 and TRBJ2-3; D not resolved. The CDR3 is 15 amino acids. V lost 7 bases to trimming and J lost 6 bases, with 20 bases between them. This chain's CDR3 is CASKVRGGGSDTQYF. CDR3 in DNA: TGTGCCAGCAAGGTCCGTGGCGGCGGATCCGATACGCAGTATTTT.

The rearrangement uses TRBV10-3 and TRBJ2-3; D assignment may be TRBD1 or TRBD2 (5 bases each). Germline V CDR1 and CDR2: ENHRY, SYGVKD. Between the trimmed V and J ends, which lost 5 bases and 5 bases, there was a span of 11 bases. This CDR3 is built from 13 residues. This CDR3 reads CAISNRRRDTQYF. The CDR3 DNA reads as TGTGCCATCAGTAACAGGAGGCGAGATACGCAGTATTTT.

On this clonotype itself: A much larger clone differs by one base, so this may be a read error. The chain has TRBV5-1 and TRBJ2-7, with no clear D. Germline V gives CDR1 SGHRS, CDR2 YFSETQ. There are 14 residues in the CDR3. The CDR3 DNA follows: TGCGTCAGCAGCTACGTCCAGGTCCCAGGCGAGCAGTACTTC. Translating gives CVSSYVQVPGEQYF.

This clonotype was detected ten times or more. The CDR3 reads CSALDAHEQYF. DNA for the CDR3: TGCAGCGCTCTGGACGCTCACGAGCAGTACTTC. The chain carries TRBV29-1 and TRBJ2-7; D call uncertain. Germline V gene sequence: CDR1 SQVTM, CDR2 ANQGSEA. The CDR3 totals 11 residues. Trimming took 7 bases from V and 5 from J, leaving 12 bases between them.

About this clonotype: A much bigger clone sits one base away, suggesting this may be a read error. The CDR3 protein is CASSLGPMSETQYF. In nucleotides, the CDR3 is TGTGCCAGCAGTTTGGGCCCTATGTCGGAGACCCAGTACTTC. The chain is built from TRBV28 and TRBJ2-5; D unresolved. V was pared by 3 bases and J by 5 bases, with 13 bases between. Germline loops: CDR1 MDHEN, CDR2 SYDVKM. The CDR3 is made up of 14 amino acids. Using reference TRBV28 and TRBJ2-5 for the parts outside the CDR3, the full variable domain is DVKVTQSSRYLVKRTGEKVFLECVQDMDHENMFWYRQDPGLGLRLIYFSYDVKMKEKGDIPEGYSVSREKKERFSLILESASTNQTSMYLCASSLGPMSETQYFGPGTRLLVL.

This chain uses TRBV3-1 with TRBJ1-1, with D possibly TRBD1 on 5 matching bases. This CDR3 has 14 residues. V was pared by 4 bases and J by 3 bases, with 12 bases between. Germline CDR1 and CDR2: LGHDT and YNNKEL (reference sequence). The CDR3 is CASSRAGGDTEAFF. The CDR3 DNA is TGTGCCAGCAGCCGGGCGGGAGGGGACACTGAAGCTTTCTTT. Full variable domain (remainder filled in from reference TRBV3-1 and TRBJ1-1): DTAVSQTPKYLVTQMGNDKSIKCEQNLGHDTMYWYKQDSKKFLKIMFSYNNKELIINETVPNRFSPKSPDKAHLNLHINSLELGDSAVYFCASSRAGGDTEAFFGQGTRLTVV.

The gene calls are TRBV2 and TRBJ1-1; 7 nucleotides match TRBD1. Germline V gene sequence: CDR1 SNHLY, CDR2 FYNNEI. V shed 6 bases and J 5 bases; nucleotides not matched to a gene: 6. The CDR3 covers 13 residues. In nucleotides, the CDR3 is TGTGCCAGCAGGCCTACAGGGGTGACTGAAGCTTTCTTT. Residues: CASRPTGVTEAFF.

The genes are TRBV20-1 and TRBJ1-1, with no clear D. Trimming shortened V by 7 bases and J by 3 bases, and 6 bases separated the two germline ends. CDR1 and CDR2 (germline): DFQATT, SNEGSKA (reference sequence). The length of the CDR3 is 10 residues. The CDR3 here is CSVLDTEAFF. CDR3 nucleotide sequence: TGCAGTGTACTGGACACTGAAGCTTTCTTT.

This clonotype was observed many times. The genes are TRBV15 and TRBJ1-2; tentatively, D is TRBD1 (6 bases). Germline CDR1 LNHNV, CDR2 YYDKDF (reference sequence). The CDR3 consists of 15 residues. V lost 3 bases and J 0 bases, leaving 11 bases between the germline ends. The CDR3 reads CATSSGRTANYGYTF. In DNA form, the CDR3 reads TGTGCCACCAGCAGCGGGAGGACAGCTAACTATGGCTACACCTTC.

This clonotype was counted only a few times. The gene calls are TRBV10-3 and TRBJ2-7, with D unresolved. This CDR3 is 13 amino acids long. V lost 5 bases, J lost 5 bases, and 13 bases lay in between. Looked up from germline, CDR1 is ENHRY and CDR2 is SYGVKD. CDR3 nucleotides: TGTGCCATCAGTAGACCCCTTGGAGACGAGCAGTACTTC. This encodes CAISRPLGDEQYF.

This clonotype has a handful of counts. This sequence joins TRBV27 and TRBJ1-1; weak D call: TRBD1 (6 bases). With 4 bases removed from V and 6 bases from J, the gap between germline ends came to 15 bases. CDR3 length: 14 residues. Germline-derived CDR1 and CDR2 are MNHEY and SMNVEV (reference sequence). CDR3 amino acids: CASSSKQGIAEAFF. The CDR3 DNA sequence: TGTGCCAGCAGTTCTAAACAGGGTATCGCTGAAGCTTTCTTT.

The rearrangement joins TRBV2 to TRBJ2-5; TRBD2 matches at 7 bases. Germline trimming cut 1 base from V and 2 bases from J; bases unmatched to any gene: 4. The CDR3 has 15 residues. Germline V gene sequence: CDR1 SNHLY, CDR2 FYNNEI. CDR3 amino acids: CASSEVVGGQETQYF. CDR3 nucleotide sequence: TGTGCCAGCAGTGAAGTGGTGGGAGGGCAAGAGACCCAGTACTTC.

CDR3 DNA: TGTGCCTGGAGTGGGGGACTAGCAAACAATGAGCAGTTCTTC. Translated, it gives CAWSGGLANNEQFF. The chain joins TRBV30 to TRBJ2-1; the match to TRBD2 covers 9 bases. Germline loops: CDR1 GTSNPN, CDR2 SVGIG (reference sequence). The CDR3 length is 14 residues. The trim removed 1 base at V and 5 bases at J, leaving 3 bases unmatched.

Comments on this clonotype: Being one base from a much bigger clone, this may be a read error. This CDR3 reads CVSSELQGNQPQHF. For the CDR3, the DNA is TGTGTCAGCAGTGAATTACAGGGTAATCAGCCCCAGCATTTT. The rearrangement joins TRBV25-1 to TRBJ1-5; weak D call: TRBD1 (6 bases). The CDR3 length is 14 residues. Germline V gives CDR1 MGHDK, CDR2 SYGVNS. Full variable domain (outside the CDR3, taken from reference TRBV25-1 and TRBJ1-5): EADIYQTPRYLVIGTGKKITLECSQTMGHDKMYWYQQDPGMELHLIHYSYGVNSTEKGDLSSESTVSRIRTEHFPLTLESARPSHTSQYLCVSSELQGNQPQHFGDGTRLSIL.

Comment on this clonotype: With a much larger clone just one base away, this may be a read error. The chain links TRBV9 to TRBJ2-1; 7 bases map to TRBD2. Trimming took 0 bases from V and 8 from J; bases not matched to a gene: 8. The V gene's germline CDR1 is SGDLS and CDR2 YYNGEE. The CDR3 length is 15 residues. The CDR3 loop is CASSVGLAASDEQFF. The CDR3 bases are TGTGCCAGCAGCGTAGGGCTAGCGGCGAGCGATGAGCAGTTCTTC.

The chain carries TRBV7-9 and TRBJ2-5; D is ambiguous. V shed 1 base and J shed 6 bases, with 9 bases lying between them. The CDR3 totals 13 residues. Looked up from germline, CDR1 is SEHNR and CDR2 is FQNEAQ (reference sequence). Here the CDR3 reads CASSLDESQTQYF. The CDR3 DNA reads TGTGCCAGCAGCTTAGACGAGAGCCAGACCCAGTACTTC.

The chain uses TRBV18 and TRBJ2-7; D gene uncertain. The V end lost 2 bases, the J end lost 7 bases, and 18 bases lay between the germline ends. Germline V gene lookup returns CDR1 KGHSH and CDR2 LQKENI. CDR3 size: 15 residues. DNA for the CDR3: TGTGCCAGCTCACCAGGGTCACGGTCCTCTACGGAGCAGTACTTC. Protein product: CASSPGSRSSTEQYF.

V is TRBV28 and J is TRBJ2-3; the D gene is possibly TRBD2 (6 bases). Germline assignment: CDR1 MDHEN and CDR2 SYDVKM. Trimming cost V 3 bases and J 3 bases, with 19 bases left between them. The CDR3 has 17 residues. CDR3 DNA: TGTGCCAGCAGTTTTGGGGAGCGGGTAGAGGTGACAGATACGCAGTATTTT. This gives the protein CASSFGERVEVTDTQYF.